The T cell receptor (beta chain) under discussion was sequenced for a study of blood T cell repertoires in COVID-19. The CDR3 has 14 residues. V lost 4 bases, J lost 0 bases, and 9 bases lay in between. Germline loops: CDR1 WSHSY, CDR2 SAAADI. Libraries were prepared by immunoSEQ multiplex PCR; TCRdb keeps only in-frame clonotypes and omits some of them. The sample lists 97,000 or so clones, roughly 82% occurring once. This clonotype originated in a man of 80 years or more with acute or convalescent COVID-19. The sequencing sample was made of peripheral blood. The chain combines TRBV10-2 with TRBJ1-1; D is ambiguous. In DNA form, the CDR3 reads TGCGCCAGCAGTGGTCGCAACATGAACACTGAAGCTTTCTTT. Amino acids: CASSGRNMNTEAFF.